These 23 T cell receptor beta chains originate from one sample sequenced in a study of T cells after posttransplantation cyclophosphamide listed by TCRdb under 2016. To count as naive, T cells had to be viable CD3+CD4+ or CD3+CD8+ cells with a CCR7+CD45RA+CD45RO-CD95-CD27+CD28+ profile. The method behind the library was the immunoSEQ multiplex PCR assay. The table was pulled from immuneACCESS by TCRdb, which kept in-frame rearrangements only. Such tables lose some clones; where checked, under half of the loss comes from unresolved V genes, and the rest has no known cause. This sample gives around 31,000 clones in total; over 75% of them show up just once. 0.1% of the sample is in the top ten clones. The specimen sequenced was naive CD4+ T cells sorted from blood. These receptors came from a young man in good health and a related stem cell transplant donor.

The chain employs TRBV7-4 and TRBJ2-7, with 8 bases matching TRBD1. V lost 2 bases to trimming and J lost 6 bases; unmatched junction nucleotides: 12. CDR3 length: 16 residues. Germline V gene lookup returns CDR1 SGHVT and CDR2 SQSDAQ. CDR3 in amino acids: CASSLCLDRAVCEQYF. CDR3 in DNA: TGTGCCAGCAGCTTATGTTTGGACAGGGCCGTCTGCGAGCAGTACTTC.

CDR3 protein: CASSLGRVHSGANVLTF. Here the CDR3 DNA reads TGTGCCAGCAGCTTGGGGAGGGTCCACTCTGGGGCCAACGTCCTGACTTTC. The rearrangement links TRBV5-8 to TRBJ2-6, with D maybe TRBD2 (6 bases). Germline V gene sequence: CDR1 SGHTS, CDR2 YDEGEE. V lost 0 bases to trimming and J lost 0 bases, with 10 bases between them. CDR3 size: 17 residues.

The chain employs TRBV7-6 and TRBJ2-1, with TRBD1 as a possible D gene (6 bases). Per germline, CDR1 SGHVS and CDR2 FNYEAQ. The ends were cut back, 1 base at V and 10 bases at J, with 17 bases in the middle. The CDR3 runs 15 residues. The CDR3 nucleotides read TGTGCCAGCAGCTTAGACTACAGGGAACTTGGCGAGCAGTTCTTC. The encoded protein is CASSLDYRELGEQFF.

V gene TRBV7-3 combines with J gene TRBJ2-2; 10 positions match TRBD2. The CDR3 is 15 amino acids. Per the germline V gene, CDR1 is SGHTA and CDR2 is FQGTGA. V was clipped by 6 bases and J by 4 bases; unmatched bases: 5. In nucleotides, the CDR3 is TGTGCCAGCAGAGAAACTAGCGGGGTCACCGGGGAGCTGTTTTTT. Amino acid sequence: CASRETSGVTGELFF.

This rearrangement joins TRBV10-2 to TRBJ2-5; 7 bases line up with TRBD1. Germline V lookup: CDR1 WSHSY, CDR2 SAAADI. This CDR3 comprises 13 residues. Germline trimming cut 3 bases from V and 5 bases from J; bases unmatched to any gene: 3. The CDR3 here is CASSDRGSETQYF. DNA of the CDR3: TGCGCCAGCAGTGACAGGGGGAGTGAGACCCAGTACTTC.

The V call is TRBV9, the J call TRBJ2-5; D possibly corresponds to TRBD2 (6 bases). CDR1 is SGDLS and CDR2 is YYNGEE in the germline V gene. The CDR3 is 17 amino acids. Trimming shortened V by 0 bases and J by 5 bases, and 20 bases separated the two germline ends. The DNA for the CDR3 is TGTGCCAGCAGCGTAGGGGGTAGGGGACCCCGGGGGGAGACCCAGTACTTC. Translating gives CASSVGGRGPRGETQYF. The variable domain in full, with the rest retrieved from reference TRBV9 and TRBJ2-5, is DSGVTQTPKHLITATGQRVTLRCSPRSGDLSVYWYQQSLDQGLQFLIQYYNGEERAKGNILERFSAQQFPDLHSELNLSSLELGDSALYFCASSVGGRGPRGETQYFGPGTRLLVL.

This clone has only a few counts. The chain recombines TRBV5-1 with TRBJ2-3; D is undetermined. This CDR3 region has 14 residues. The V end lost 0 bases, the J end lost 2 bases, and 7 bases lay between the germline ends. Germline CDR1 is SGHRS and CDR2 is YFSETQ. This CDR3 reads CASSLGLNTDTQYF. The CDR3 nucleotides are TGCGCCAGCAGCTTGGGTCTAAACACAGATACGCAGTATTTT. The full variable domain, its missing parts supplied by reference TRBV5-1 and TRBJ2-3, is KAGVTQTPRYLIKTRGQQVTLSCSPISGHRSVSWYQQTPGQGLQFLFEYFSETQRNKGNFPGRFSGRQFSNSRSEMNVSTLELGDSALYLCASSLGLNTDTQYFGPGTRLTVL.

The chain recombines TRBV5-1 with TRBJ2-7, with 7 bases fitting TRBD1. Losses at the gene ends were 1 base for V and 0 bases for J; bases not matched to a gene: 4. In germline, CDR1 is SGHRS, CDR2 YFSETQ. The CDR3 is 15 residues long. The CDR3 loop is CASSLLSGGSYEQYF. DNA of the CDR3: TGCGCCAGCAGCTTGTTGTCAGGGGGCTCCTACGAGCAGTACTTC. Drawing the rest from reference TRBV5-1 and TRBJ2-7, the complete variable domain is KAGVTQTPRYLIKTRGQQVTLSCSPISGHRSVSWYQQTPGQGLQFLFEYFSETQRNKGNFPGRFSGRQFSNSRSEMNVSTLELGDSALYLCASSLLSGGSYEQYFGPGTRLTVT.

CDR3 sequence: CASSSTAGAGDTQYF. The CDR3, as DNA: TGTGCCAGCAGCTCCACAGCGGGGGCGGGAGATACGCAGTATTTT. The J gene is TRBJ2-3, the V gene TRBV7-3; 8 positions agree with TRBD2. Germline V gene data show CDR1 as SGHTA and CDR2 as FQGTGA. V dropped 4 bases and J dropped 5; count of bases not matched to a gene: 8. The CDR3 sequence is 15 residues long.

The chain uses TRBV7-3 and TRBJ2-5; 10 bases align to TRBD1. CDR1 SGHTA and CDR2 FQGTGA come from the germline V gene. Trimming took 2 bases from V and 5 from J; bases not matched to a gene: 5. This CDR3 contains 15 residues. The CDR3 protein is CASSLGTGADETQYF. Written as DNA, the CDR3 is TGTGCCAGCAGCTTAGGGACAGGGGCGGACGAGACCCAGTACTTC.

The chain couples TRBV2 to TRBJ2-2; TRBD2 is a possible D gene (6 bases). Germline lookup yields CDR1 SNHLY and CDR2 FYNNEI. V lost 2 bases and J lost 6, with 7 bases in between. CDR3 length: 13 residues. This CDR3 reads CASSEWRAGELFF. CDR3 nucleotides: TGTGCCAGCAGTGAATGGAGGGCCGGGGAGCTGTTTTTT.

The chain joins TRBV4-3 to TRBJ2-2; possible D gene TRBD2, 7 bases. The germline V gene has CDR1 LGHNA and CDR2 YSLEER. V shed 1 base and J shed 3 bases, with 18 bases lying between them. The CDR3 runs to 18 residues. CDR3 sequence reads: CASSQGALAGAYTGELFF. CDR3 nucleotide sequence: TGCGCCAGCAGCCAAGGGGCCTTGGCGGGGGCCTACACCGGGGAGCTGTTTTTT.

The rearrangement links TRBV5-4 to TRBJ1-6; 8 bases are a match to TRBD1. Germline V gene data show CDR1 as SGHNT and CDR2 as YYREEE (reference sequence). The junction had 5 bases not matched to a gene; V was cut back by 3 bases and J by 9 bases. The CDR3 is 14 amino acids. CDR3: CASSSGGRVSPLHF. In nucleotides, the CDR3 is TGTGCCAGCAGCTCAGGGGGCCGGGTTTCACCCCTCCACTTT.

The CDR3 coding sequence is TGTGCCAGCTCATCCCTAGCGGGGGGGCCAAACACAGATACGCAGTATTTT. It translates to CASSSLAGGPNTDTQYF. V is TRBV18 and J is TRBJ2-3, with 12 bases lining up with TRBD2. Trimming cost V 5 bases and J 2 bases; bases outside gene matches: 8. The germline V gene encodes CDR1 KGHSH and CDR2 LQKENI. The CDR3 loop spans 17 amino acids.

The chain couples TRBV14 to TRBJ2-3; a possible D gene is TRBD1 (6 bases). The CDR3 covers 15 residues. Trimming took off 1 base at V and 2 bases at J, with 10 bases between the two ends. Per germline, CDR1 SGHDN and CDR2 FVKESK. The CDR3 DNA follows: TGTGCCAGCAGCCAAGCGACAGGTCACACAGATACGCAGTATTTT. Protein: CASSQATGHTDTQYF.

The V gene is TRBV6-1, the J gene TRBJ2-2; the match to TRBD1 covers 9 bases. Germline V gives CDR1 MNHNS, CDR2 SASEGT. J lost 6 bases, V lost 6 bases, and 11 bases had no gene match. This CDR3 has 16 amino acids. DNA of the CDR3: TGTGCCAGCAGGGAATGGGGACAGGGTCGGTCCGGGGAGCTGTTTTTT. This gives the protein CASREWGQGRSGELFF.

The rearrangement uses TRBV4-3 and TRBJ2-1, with a weak D call TRBD2 (5 bases). Germline V gene data show CDR1 as LGHNA and CDR2 as YSLEER. This CDR3 spans 12 amino acids. V shed 0 bases and J shed 9 bases, with 6 bases lying between them. CDR3 region: CASSQEGGEQFF. The CDR3 DNA reads as TGCGCCAGCAGCCAAGAAGGAGGTGAGCAGTTCTTC.

The rearrangement links TRBV15 to TRBJ1-2; 8 positions agree with TRBD1. V lost 8 bases, J lost 4 bases, and 9 bases stayed unmatched. The germline gives CDR1 LNHNV, CDR2 YYDKDF (reference sequence). The CDR3 extends over 14 amino acids. In nucleotides, the CDR3 is TGTGCCACCGATGGGACAGGACAGGGCTATGGCTACACCTTC. It specifies CATDGTGQGYGYTF.

The rearrangement links TRBV2 to TRBJ1-2; D might be TRBD1 (6 bases). V was pared by 6 bases and J by 1 base, with 9 bases between. From germline, CDR1 is SNHLY and CDR2 FYNNEI. The CDR3 is 13 amino acids. CDR3 protein: CASSRGFNYGYTF. In DNA form, the CDR3 reads TGTGCCAGCAGCAGGGGATTTAACTATGGCTACACCTTC.

V usage is TRBV7-9 and J usage is TRBJ1-4; no reliable D call. The CDR3 length is 15 residues. Germline CDR1 reads SEHNR; CDR2 reads FQNEAQ (reference sequence). The germline V and J ends were trimmed by 3 bases and 5 bases, with 13 bases remaining between them. DNA for the CDR3: TGTGCCAGCAGCTTTGTCTCAGGCTTGAATGAAAAACTGTTTTTT. Amino acid sequence: CASSFVSGLNEKLFF.

This clone has a single count. This chain uses TRBV5-1 with TRBJ2-7; 7 bases align to TRBD1. From germline, CDR1 is SGHRS and CDR2 YFSETQ. With 0 bases clipped from V and 6 bases from J, the junction kept 9 bases outside the gene matches. This CDR3 is built from 15 residues. The CDR3 coding sequence is TGCGCCAGCAGCTTGGGAAAGACAGGGACGGGCGAGCAGTACTTC. It is translated as CASSLGKTGTGEQYF.

The chain couples TRBV19 to TRBJ1-3; D is uncertain. CDR3 size: 15 residues. Germline CDR1 LNHDA, CDR2 SQIVND (reference sequence). Trimming took 2 bases from V and 0 from J, leaving 8 bases between them. CDR3 nucleotide sequence: TGTGCCAGTAGTATACCCTCCGGCTCTGGAAACACCATATATTTT. Amino acid sequence: CASSIPSGSGNTIYF.

V gene TRBV9 combines with J gene TRBJ1-2, with TRBD1 as a possible D gene (5 bases). The germline V and J ends were trimmed by 0 bases and 6 bases, with 18 bases remaining between them. This CDR3 spans 16 amino acids. Germline V gene data show CDR1 as SGDLS and CDR2 as YYNGEE. The CDR3 sequence is CASSVGGVVNANGYTF. In nucleotides, the CDR3 is TGTGCCAGCAGCGTAGGGGGGGTCGTGAACGCTAATGGCTACACCTTC.